Listed below are T cell receptor beta chains from one sample, sequenced in a study of patients and donors after allogeneic stem cell transplantation. MiXCR, run by TCRdb on the RT-PCR reads, gives a single entry per CDR3 protein. Here the sample spans more than 150,000 distinct CDR3 sequences, about 24% being singletons. Source material: blood, either unsorted or a sorted T cell fraction (not recorded which). The receptors come from a human donor who was either an allogeneic HSCT recipient or a stem cell or donor lymphocyte infusion donor (not recorded which). It is not recorded whose cells these are; they may come from a transplant donor. Each CDR3 is given with its conserved first and last residue. The D gene is left open where the match is weak. Size values are once, few and many counts, or a class for expanded clones, and some rows have none.

clone_size d_call j_call v_call cdr3_aa cdr3_nt
once - TRBJ2-7 TRBV5-1 CASSPDRTYEQYF TGCGCCAGCAGCCCAGACAGGACCTACGAGCAGTACTTC
few - TRBJ1-2 TRBV6-5 CASSYSNRAGVGYTF TGTGCCAGCAGTTACTCGAATCGGGCAGGGGTTGGCTACACCTTC
- - TRBJ2-7 TRBV6-5 CASSYGYRNEQYF TGTGCCAGCAGTTACGGCTATCGCAACGAGCAGTACTTC
few - TRBJ1-5 TRBV6-1 CASIITHPSQPQHF TGTGCCAGCATCATAACACACCCTTCGCAGCCCCAGCATTTT
few TRBD1 TRBJ2-3 TRBV11-2 CASSSDRGRTDTQYF TGTGCCAGCAGTTCGGACAGGGGGCGGACAGATACGCAGTATTTT
- - TRBJ1-2 TRBV6-2/TRBV6-3 CATHHGPGDYGYTF TGTGCCACCCACCACGGACCGGGAGACTATGGCTACACCTTC
- - TRBJ2-1 TRBV1 CTSSRDREAGKAGNEQFF TGCACCAGCAGCCGAGATAGGGAGGCAGGGAAGGCGGGCAATGAGCAGTTCTTC
- - TRBJ2-7 TRBV5-6 CASNREGRYEQYF TGTGCCAGCAACAGAGAAGGAAGATACGAGCAGTACTTC
few - TRBJ2-1 TRBV7-9 CASSLGVMSAPEQFF TGTGCCAGCAGCTTAGGGGTCATGTCAGCTCCTGAGCAGTTCTTC
few - TRBJ2-7 TRBV6-1 CASCRQVGDYEQYF TGTGCCAGCTGCCGACAGGTTGGGGACTACGAGCAGTACTTC
few TRBD1 TRBJ2-2 TRBV7-9 CARDRANTGELFF TGTGCCAGGGACAGGGCGAACACCGGGGAGCTGTTTTTT
- TRBD1 TRBJ2-7 TRBV28 CASSLVPGQYSYEQYF TGTGCCAGCAGTTTAGTCCCGGGACAGTACTCCTACGAGCAGTACTTC
many - TRBJ1-1 TRBV6-5 CASSYSTQVNTEAFF TGTGCCAGCAGTTACTCGACACAGGTGAACACTGAAGCTTTCTTT
few - TRBJ2-3 TRBV10-3 CAISPSPFLRDTQYF TGTGCCATCAGCCCCTCACCATTTCTGAGAGATACGCAGTATTTT
few - TRBJ2-3 TRBV20-1 CSARRGLTDTQYF TGCAGTGCTAGAAGGGGCCTCACAGATACGCAGTATTTT
- TRBD2 TRBJ2-1 TRBV20-1 CSARAPSGAYNEQFF TGCAGTGCTAGAGCCCCTAGCGGGGCATACAATGAGCAGTTCTTC
- TRBD1 TRBJ2-7 TRBV10-3 CAISDSGGEQYF TGTGCCATCAGTGACTCAGGGGGCGAGCAGTACTTC
few - TRBJ2-5 TRBV4-3 CASSQSRRLDQETQYF TGCGCCAGCAGCCAATCTCGACGACTAGACCAAGAGACCCAGTACTTC
- - TRBJ1-4 TRBV5-1 CASSLRTSYEKLFF TGCGCCAGCAGCTTGCGGACCAGCTATGAAAAACTGTTTTTT
- TRBD1 TRBJ1-1 TRBV29-1 CTTYGQGRAFF TGCACCACCTACGGACAGGGTCGAGCTTTCTTT
- - TRBJ1-2 TRBV2 CASSDVSDRPYGYTF TGTGCCAGCAGTGATGTTTCCGACAGGCCCTATGGCTACACCTTC
- - TRBJ2-7 TRBV27 CASGSGLLDEQYF TGTGCCAGCGGTTCGGGACTCTTGGACGAGCAGTACTTC
- - TRBJ2-6 TRBV7-7 CASSLDTANVLTF TGTGCCAGCAGCTTAGATACAGCCAACGTCCTGACTTTC
- - TRBJ2-1 TRBV27 CASREGVAYNEQFF TGTGCCAGCAGAGAGGGGGTGGCGTACAATGAGCAGTTCTTC
- - TRBJ2-7 TRBV3-1 CASSQGAGSREQYF TGTGCCAGCAGCCAAGGGGCAGGGTCCCGCGAGCAGTACTTC
few - TRBJ1-2 TRBV6-5 CASSYWTGEGYTF TGTGCCAGCAGTTACTGGACCGGGGAGGGCTACACCTTC
few - TRBJ1-1 TRBV6-6 CASSPYQARTEAFF TGTGCCAGCAGTCCCTACCAAGCGCGGACTGAAGCTTTCTTT
- - TRBJ2-3 TRBV7-9 CASSLAGATDTQYF TGTGCCAGCAGCTTAGCGGGGGCAACAGATACGCAGTATTTT
- - TRBJ2-3 TRBV5-1 CASSGRTGDTQYF TGCGCCAGCAGCGGCCGGACGGGAGATACGCAGTATTTT
- - TRBJ2-3 TRBV5-1 CASSLVEPDTQYF TGCGCCAGCAGCTTGGTAGAGCCAGATACGCAGTATTTT
few TRBD1 TRBJ2-2 TRBV5-1 CASSPGQGAGTGELFF TGCGCCAGCAGCCCGGGACAGGGGGCAGGCACCGGGGAGCTGTTTTTT
- - TRBJ2-1 TRBV30 CAWTRDFRNNEQFF TGTGCCTGGACCAGGGACTTCCGAAACAATGAGCAGTTCTTC
- - TRBJ1-1 TRBV7-9 CASSPALGNTEAFF TGTGCCAGCAGTCCGGCCTTGGGGAACACTGAAGCTTTCTTT
few - TRBJ1-5 TRBV6-4 CASSDSRGQPQHF TGTGCCAGCAGTGACTCTAGGGGTCAGCCCCAGCATTTT
- - TRBJ1-1 TRBV3-1 CASSPRDTNTEAFF TGTGCCAGCAGCCCCCGGGACACGAACACTGAAGCTTTCTTT
- - TRBJ1-2 TRBV25-1 CASSPPGQGGYTF TGTGCCAGCAGTCCTCCGGGGCAGGGTGGCTACACCTTC
few TRBD2 TRBJ2-1 TRBV5-4 CASSLVTSGLPKGDNEQFF TGTGCCAGCAGCTTGGTCACTAGCGGGCTGCCAAAGGGGGACAATGAGCAGTTCTTC
- - TRBJ2-3 TRBV15 CATSREFTDTQYF TGTGCCACCAGCAGAGAGTTCACAGATACGCAGTATTTT
few TRBD1 TRBJ1-2 TRBV7-9 CASSLGDRVNDGYTF TGTGCCAGCAGCTTAGGGGACAGGGTGAACGATGGCTACACCTTC
few TRBD2 TRBJ2-1 TRBV4-3 CASSQDSGNSYNEQFF TGCGCCAGCAGCCAAGATAGCGGGAACTCCTACAATGAGCAGTTCTTC